Shown below are 22 T cell receptor beta chains from a single sample sequenced in a study of beta chain features in type 1 diabetes. Study-level results: For Type 1 diabetes patients, all four CD4+ subsets carried TCRB CDR3s that were moderately but significantly shorter.

No antigen has been identified for these receptors. The isolated RNA, all of it, was reverse transcribed, so expressed TCRB transcripts were what got sequenced. Here immunoSEQ multiplex PCR was the method, and the copy in TCRdb shows in-frame clones only, minus some. This sample has some 290,000 clones, with roughly a quarter found just once. The sequencing sample was made of naive CD4+ T cells from blood. Receptors originate from a young woman with type 1 diabetes.

This clone was picked up a small number of times. V gene TRBV15 combines with J gene TRBJ2-7; TRBD1 matches at 8 bases. CDR1 is LNHNV and CDR2 is YYDKDF in the germline V gene (reference sequence). The V gene end was trimmed by 7 bases and the J gene end by 7 bases; junction bases not matched to a gene: 6. The CDR3 is 12 amino acids. CDR3 nucleotide sequence: TGTGCCACCACGGACAGGGTAGGAGAGCAGTACTTC. Protein: CATTDRVGEQYF.

In its sample, this clone was seen a few times. Other nucleotide sequences from this sample produce the same CDR3. The chain is built from TRBV7-9 and TRBJ1-5; D is undetermined. The CDR3 contains 12 residues. Germline-derived CDR1 and CDR2 are SEHNR and FQNEAQ (reference sequence). Trimming removed 5 bases from V and 2 bases from J, with 4 bases in between. In DNA, the CDR3 is TGTGCCAGCAGCCCCGGCAATCAGCCCCAGCATTTT. This codes for CASSPGNQPQHF.

This clone was counted a few times. CDR3 protein: CASSLEAGFNEKLFF. The CDR3 nucleotides are TGCGCCAGCAGCTTGGAAGCAGGCTTTAATGAAAAACTGTTTTTT. The V gene is TRBV5-1, the J gene TRBJ1-4; no reliable D call. The ends were cut back, 0 bases at V and 4 bases at J, with 10 bases in the middle. This CDR3 region has 15 residues. Germline V CDR1 and CDR2: SGHRS, YFSETQ.

In nucleotides, the CDR3 is TGTGCCAGCAGGGGATACGGGACAGGGAGCTACGAGCAGTACTTC. Amino acid sequence: CASRGYGTGSYEQYF. The chain uses TRBV28 and TRBJ2-7; 9 bases map to TRBD1. CDR1 and CDR2 from the germline V gene are MDHEN and SYDVKM. The CDR3 covers 15 residues. V dropped 6 bases and J dropped 3; count of bases not matched to a gene: 9. The whole variable domain, filled in from reference TRBV28 and TRBJ2-7, reads DVKVTQSSRYLVKRTGEKVFLECVQDMDHENMFWYRQDPGLGLRLIYFSYDVKMKEKGDIPEGYSVSREKKERFSLILESASTNQTSMYLCASRGYGTGSYEQYFGPGTRLTVT.

J is TRBJ2-1 and V is TRBV4-1; D is uncertain. The CDR3 loop spans 14 amino acids. CDR1 and CDR2 from the germline V gene are MGHRA and YSYEKL. Between the trimmed V and J ends, which lost 1 base and 6 bases, there was a span of 10 bases. For the CDR3, the DNA is TGCGCCAGCAGCCAAGGATACCGGAGCAATGAGCAGTTCTTC. It encodes CASSQGYRSNEQFF.

This clone was recorded only once. The rearrangement uses TRBV2 and TRBJ2-5, with 7 nucleotides matching TRBD1. Germline trimming cut 5 bases from V and 5 bases from J; bases unmatched to any gene: 11. CDR1 SNHLY and CDR2 FYNNEI come from the germline V gene. CDR3 length: 15 amino acids. CDR3 DNA sequence: TGTGCCAGCAGTCGTACGACAGGGAACAGGGAGACCCAGTACTTC. Translation gives CASSRTTGNRETQYF.

This sequence joins TRBV30 and TRBJ1-2; tentative D call: TRBD1 (5 bases). This CDR3 comprises 13 residues. The V gene lost 2 bases and the J gene lost 2 bases, with 9 bases spanning the gap. The germline CDR1 and CDR2 sequences are GTSNPN and SVGIG (reference sequence). The CDR3 region has the DNA TGTGCCTGGAGTAGGGGTCCCAACTATGGCTACACCTTC. This translates into CAWSRGPNYGYTF.

The rearrangement uses TRBV23-1 and TRBJ2-5, with 11 bases that match TRBD1. TRBV23-1 is given ORF status, its function remaining uncertain. The CDR3 consists of 15 residues. Losses at the gene ends were 8 bases for V and 5 bases for J; bases not matched to a gene: 10. The CDR3 sequence: CASPPVGTGGETQYF. In DNA, the CDR3 is TGCGCCAGCCCCCCGGTCGGGACAGGGGGGGAGACCCAGTACTTC.

This clone has more than one count but fewer than ten. J is TRBJ2-7 and V is TRBV18, with TRBD1 matching over 7 bases. This CDR3 is 14 amino acids long. Germline assignment: CDR1 KGHSH and CDR2 LQKENI. J was trimmed by 3 bases and V by 3 bases; bases with no gene match: 5. The CDR3 is CASSPTTGLYEQYF. The CDR3 DNA reads as TGTGCCAGCTCACCTACGACAGGGCTCTACGAGCAGTACTTC.

This clone occurred a few times. The rearrangement uses TRBV6-1 and TRBJ2-5; no reliable D call. V lost 3 bases and J 12 bases, leaving 11 bases between the germline ends. Germline CDR1 MNHNS, CDR2 SASEGT. The CDR3 loop spans 11 amino acids. In nucleotides, the CDR3 is TGTGCCAGCAGTGACGGAGATGTGAAGTACTTC. Protein sequence: CASSDGDVKYF.

This clone is a singleton in its sample. V and J are TRBV4-1 and TRBJ2-5; TRBD1 matches 9 bases. CDR1 is MGHRA, CDR2 YSYEKL, per germline. Trimming at V came to 5 bases and at J to 3 bases, leaving 4 bases not matched to a gene. The CDR3 consists of 14 residues. Written as DNA, the CDR3 is TGCGCCAGCAGCGTCGGGACAGGGAAAGAGACCCAGTACTTC. This sequence encodes CASSVGTGKETQYF.

This chain connects TRBV4-2 to TRBJ2-5; TRBD2 matches at 9 bases. The CDR3 totals 16 residues. Germline V gene lookup returns CDR1 LGHNA and CDR2 YNFKEQ. Trimming removed 4 bases from V and 2 bases from J; junction bases left unmatched: 8. In DNA, the CDR3 is TGTGCCAGCAGCCCCGGTTTAGCGGGAGAACAAGAGACCCAGTACTTC. This encodes CASSPGLAGEQETQYF.

The chain employs TRBV9 and TRBJ1-2, with 8 nucleotides matching TRBD1. Germline V CDR1 and CDR2: SGDLS, YYNGEE. Trimming took 2 bases from V and 8 from J; bases not matched to a gene: 11. CDR3 length equals 15 residues. This CDR3 is CASSVSGTGLGGYTF. The CDR3 region has the DNA TGTGCCAGCAGCGTGTCCGGGACAGGTCTAGGGGGCTACACCTTC.

In its sample, this clone was seen a few times. The rearrangement uses TRBV28 and TRBJ2-3; 10 positions match TRBD2. The germline gives CDR1 MDHEN, CDR2 SYDVKM. V lost 3 bases to trimming and J lost 3 bases; unmatched junction nucleotides: 9. CDR3 length: 17 residues. The CDR3 region has the DNA TGTGCCAGCAGTTTGACAGCTAGCGGGAGTGGGACAGATACGCAGTATTTT. Its translation: CASSLTASGSGTDTQYF.

V and J are TRBV20-1 and TRBJ2-1; D is unclear. The germline V and J ends were trimmed by 6 bases and 10 bases, with 10 bases remaining between them. The germline CDR1 and CDR2 sequences are DFQATT and SNEGSKA (reference sequence). The CDR3 runs 10 residues. CDR3 nucleotides: TGCAGTGCGGGCGATCGAGAGCAGTTCTTC. Its protein product is CSAGDREQFF.

With respect to this clone: The junction shows a germline mismatch at one end, possibly a read error. The genes are TRBV29-1 and TRBJ2-1; 8 positions agree with TRBD2. CDR3 length: 13 amino acids. Germline V lookup: CDR1 SQVTM, CDR2 ANQGSEA. DNA of the CDR3: TGCAGCGTTGAGGGAAGGGAGCAGCGGGAGCTGTTCTTC. Its translation is CSVEGREQRELFF.

This clone came up a few times. Other DNA sequences in this specimen translate into the identical CDR3. The chain has TRBV29-1 and TRBJ2-7, with D perhaps matching TRBD1 (6 bases). Trimming cost V 6 bases and J 1 base, with 10 bases left between them. The CDR3 has 12 amino acids. Germline-derived CDR1 and CDR2 are SQVTM and ANQGSEA. CDR3 sequence: CSVGDRSYEQYF. CDR3 in DNA: TGCAGCGTGGGCGACAGGTCCTACGAGCAGTACTTC.

The chain combines TRBV6-5 with TRBJ1-1, with 8 bases fitting TRBD1. CDR1 is MNHEY and CDR2 is SVGAGI in the germline V gene. V shed 6 bases and J 1 base; nucleotides not matched to a gene: 7. The CDR3 length is 15 residues. CDR3 protein: CASSPTTGANTEAFF. The CDR3 region has the DNA TGTGCCAGCAGCCCCACGACAGGGGCGAACACTGAAGCTTTCTTT.

This clone was seen only a few times. The genes are TRBV7-2 and TRBJ2-1; 12 bases are shared with TRBD2. V lost 5 bases to trimming and J lost 5 bases; unmatched junction nucleotides: 4. Germline V gene lookup returns CDR1 SGHTA and CDR2 FQGNSA. CDR3 size: 15 residues. This chain's CDR3 is CASSLTSGSHNEQFF. As DNA, the CDR3 is TGTGCCAGCAGCCTGACTAGCGGGAGCCACAATGAGCAGTTCTTC. The full variable domain, in which reference TRBV7-2 and TRBJ2-1 provide the parts outside the CDR3, is GAGVSQSPSNKVTEKGKDVELRCDPISGHTALYWYRQSLGQGLEFLIYFQGNSAPDKSGLPSDRFSAERTGGSVSTLTIQRTQQEDSAVYLCASSLTSGSHNEQFFGPGTRLTVL.

This clone was found a few times. The chain is built from TRBV7-9 and TRBJ2-1, with 9 positions matching TRBD1. V shed 5 bases and J 10 bases; nucleotides not matched to a gene: 12. Germline CDR1 SEHNR, CDR2 FQNEAQ (reference sequence). The CDR3 loop spans 15 amino acids. The CDR3 DNA reads TGTGCCAGCAGCCCTCCGGGACAGGGTTTATCCGAGCAGTTCTTC. Protein sequence: CASSPPGQGLSEQFF. Full variable domain (missing parts from reference TRBV7-9 and TRBJ2-1): DTGVSQNPRHKITKRGQNVTFRCDPISEHNRLYWYRQTLGQGPEFLTYFQNEAQLEKSRLLSDRFSAERPKGSFSTLEIQRTEQGDSAMYLCASSPPGQGLSEQFFGPGTRLTVL.

This sequence joins TRBV5-1 and TRBJ2-1, with TRBD2 as a possible D gene (6 bases). Trimming left V 3 bases short and J 10 bases short, with 20 bases between. The CDR3 consists of 15 residues. CDR1 is SGHRS and CDR2 is YFSETQ in the germline V gene. This CDR3 is CASSSRPAGETEQFF. The CDR3 coding sequence is TGCGCCAGCAGCTCCCGTCCAGCGGGTGAAACGGAGCAGTTCTTC.

For the CDR3, the DNA is TGCAGCTTTCTCAGGGGGGCCTACAATGAGCAGTTCTTC. It yields the protein CSFLRGAYNEQFF. The rearrangement uses TRBV29-1 and TRBJ2-1, with D tentatively TRBD1 (7 bases). Looked up from germline, CDR1 is SQVTM and CDR2 is ANQGSEA. Trimming stripped 8 bases from V and 2 bases from J, with 13 bases between. The CDR3 covers 13 residues.